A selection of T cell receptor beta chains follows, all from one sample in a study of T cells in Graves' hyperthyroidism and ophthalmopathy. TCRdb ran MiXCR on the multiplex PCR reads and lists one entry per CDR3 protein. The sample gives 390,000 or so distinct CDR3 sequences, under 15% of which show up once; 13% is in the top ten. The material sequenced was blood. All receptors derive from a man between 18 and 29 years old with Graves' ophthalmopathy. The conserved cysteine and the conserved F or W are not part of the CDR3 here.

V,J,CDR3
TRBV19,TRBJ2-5,ASSIQGVETQY
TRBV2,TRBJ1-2,ASSGFYGYT
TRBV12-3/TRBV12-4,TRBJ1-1,ASSLEQANTEAF
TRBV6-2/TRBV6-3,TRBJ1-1,ASSYPGPAAEAF
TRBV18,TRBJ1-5,ASSPQGGNQPQH
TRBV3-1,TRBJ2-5,ASSQGQPGSETQY
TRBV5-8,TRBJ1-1,ASSLDPSAMNTEAF
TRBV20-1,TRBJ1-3,SASALGYSGNTIY
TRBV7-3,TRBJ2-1,ASSLWGEGNEQF
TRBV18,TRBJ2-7,ASARLAGGNEQY
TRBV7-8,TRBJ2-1,ASSVSGGALVINEQF